This T cell receptor beta chain was obtained from a study of metastatic and nonmetastatic thyroid tumors. Study details: Repertoire data that came from the blood and tumor or nodule tissue of malignant and benign thyroid patients were compared. Regarding the study as a whole: Malignant tumors reportedly showed significantly higher TCR beta diversity than benign nodules in both blood and tumor.

This CDR3 is built from 15 residues. Germline V gene sequence: CDR1 MDHEN, CDR2 SYDVKM. Thyroid surgery was performed in patients who had received no treatment beforehand. In the original workflow: Building a distant-metastasis classifier for papillary thyroid cancer drew on CDR3 differences across clinicopathological groups. TCRdb reprocessed the PCR reads via MiXCR. The V and J calls and clone size are TCRdb's, not the authors'. The table records 15,000 or so clones, roughly 3.5% of them present only once. This clone came up a few times. Its antigen is not identified. A junction end diverges from the germline sequence, so it may reflect a read error.

V gene TRBV28 combines with J gene TRBJ2-7; 8 bases align to TRBD1. This clonotype was obtained from a female donor with papillary thyroid cancer or a benign thyroid nodule (not recorded which). Some clones in this sample may be carry-over from other donors' samples. Sequenced input: tumor tissue. The CDR3 loop is CASSSDREVSDEQYF. Here the CDR3 DNA reads TGTGCCAGCAGTTCGGACAGGGAGGTGTCTGACGAGCAGTATTTC.